This TCR beta chain stems from a study of HIV-infected children after antiretroviral therapy interruption. Unique molecular identifiers were included in an RNA-based 3' RACE TCR library. TCRdb used MiXCR to reprocess the 3' RACE reads, holding one entry per CDR3 protein. The data show fewer than 7,500 distinct CDR3 sequences, approximately 16% seen once. This clonotype was observed a handful of times. V was trimmed by 5 bases and J by 0 bases, leaving 8 bases between them. The germline gives CDR1 MNHEY, CDR2 SVGAGI. CDR3 length: 13 residues. Specified treatment: PENTA 11 planned treatment interruption arm or continuous ART arm.

The sequences come from CD45RO+ CD8+ T cells from PBMCs, pooled from several time points, collected from a donor given antiretroviral therapy, either interrupted or continuous. Subset given: memory CD8+ CD45RO+ CD45RA- T cells. The TCR originated in a pool of human donors with HIV. The V and J genes are TRBV6-5 and TRBJ2-7; tentative D call: TRBD1 (5 bases). The CDR3 coding sequence is TGTGCCAGCAGTGACAGAGACTCCTACGAGCAGTACTTC. The encoded protein is CASSDRDSYEQYF.